This is a list of T cell receptor beta chains from one sample in a study of beta chain features in type 1 diabetes. Clones were read by immunoSEQ multiplex PCR, and TCRdb kept only the in-frame ones, dropping some. The sample has approximately 280,000 clones; approximately 16% are singletons. The sample consisted of naive CD4+ T cells from blood. The receptors shown here come from a young man with type 1 diabetes. Each CDR3 is given with its conserved first and last residue. D genes are given only for firm matches. Part of the rows lack a size; the others show once, few, many or a class for expanded clones.

TRBD2	NA	TRBV2	CASSAGTSGGAGDTQYF
NA	few	TRBV29-1	CSVEPRRLLDEQFF
TRBD2	NA	TRBV28	CASSSSGETGELFF
TRBD1	NA	TRBV5-6	CASSTYRGSSYEQYF
NA	NA	TRBV7-9	CASSQDSRLSGYTF
NA	NA	TRBV30	CAWSVMGGQFF
TRBD1	NA	TRBV7-2	CASSQTGEDHNEQFF
TRBD1	few	TRBV7-6	CASSDPWGQRAGANVLTF
NA	NA	TRBV29-1	CSVEAGGYTIYF
TRBD1	NA	TRBV28	CASSRTGNSYEQYF
NA	NA	TRBV5-1	CASSPGVWEEQYF
TRBD1	NA	TRBV6-5	CASTSPGTEYGYTF
NA	NA	TRBV6-5	CASSYDPGYEQYF
NA	few	TRBV5-1	CASSLATANTGELFF
NA	few	TRBV23-1	CASSQLFSDSQETQYF
NA	few	TRBV9	CASSRLEASPLHF
NA	NA	TRBV2	CASSRPGGDSGYTF
NA	few	TRBV25-1	CASSEQLVGYNEQFF
TRBD1	NA	TRBV7-9	CASSGQGKGTDTQYF
NA	NA	TRBV5-1	CASRHPGYTDTQYF
NA	few	TRBV29-1	CSVVRDTSSYEQYF
NA	few	TRBV28	CASSSQETQYF
TRBD1	NA	TRBV29-1	CSAADRAYGYTF
TRBD1	NA	TRBV27	CASRTIDRVRANVLTF
NA	NA	TRBV2	CASSESGEQYF
NA	few	TRBV9	CASSVAGDSNQPQHF
NA	few	TRBV7-8	CASSVSIRGRETQYF
NA	few	TRBV5-1	CASSYRSGAGQTGELFF
TRBD1	NA	TRBV28	CASSLYRGQVFEAFF
TRBD1	NA	TRBV18	CASSPPGQENEKLFF
NA	few	TRBV28	CASSHNQPQHF
NA	few	TRBV9	CASSVGLYEQFF
TRBD2	few	TRBV7-8	CASSSNPGLSTYEQYF
NA	NA	TRBV7-2	CASSRDSNQPQHF
NA	few	TRBV5-1	CASSLVPSSNEQFF
TRBD1	once	TRBV30	CAWSDISGTGTYEQYF
NA	few	TRBV29-1	CSVAGRVTYEQYF
TRBD2	NA	TRBV9	CASSVGDGTSGGRGETQYF
NA	once	TRBV9	CASSATPSTDTQYF
NA	NA	TRBV10-3	CAIRDGGSGPYNEQFF
TRBD1	NA	TRBV29-1	CSVWDRGQAAQHF
TRBD1	NA	TRBV29-1	CSPPDRRRDHSNQPQHF
TRBD1	NA	TRBV5-4	CASSSGGEWNEQFF
TRBD2	NA	TRBV5-1	CASSLFSGRAHSYNEQFF
TRBD2	NA	TRBV7-2	CASSSGTSGQETQYF
NA	few	TRBV28	CASSTGSVHYGYTF
TRBD2	once	TRBV19	CASSIGLAGGTDTQYF
TRBD2	NA	TRBV5-6	CASSASTSGGNYNEQFF
TRBD2	few	TRBV19	CASSILGGEQFF
NA	few	TRBV9	CASSVTGGVSYNEQFF
NA	few	TRBV27	CASGARSGTDTQYF
NA	few	TRBV25-1	CASSEWRTYEQYF
NA	NA	TRBV18	CASSPFRDSGNTIYF
TRBD1	few	TRBV6-7	CASINPPGQHNEQFF
NA	NA	TRBV5-1	CASSLSGVSNQPQHF